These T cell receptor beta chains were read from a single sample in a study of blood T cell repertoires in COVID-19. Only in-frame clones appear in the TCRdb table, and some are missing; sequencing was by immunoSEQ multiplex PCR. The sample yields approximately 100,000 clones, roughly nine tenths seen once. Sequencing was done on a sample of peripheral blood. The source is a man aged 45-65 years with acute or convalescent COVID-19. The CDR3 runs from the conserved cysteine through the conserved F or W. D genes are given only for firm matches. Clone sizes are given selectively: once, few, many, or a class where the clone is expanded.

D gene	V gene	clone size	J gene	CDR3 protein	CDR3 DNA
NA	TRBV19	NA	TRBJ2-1	CASSQTRSYNEQFF	TGTGCCAGTAGCCAGACACGCTCCTACAATGAGCAGTTCTTC
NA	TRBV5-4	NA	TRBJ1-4	CASSLGTSRVTNEKLFF	TGTGCCAGCAGCTTGGGAACCTCCAGGGTCACTAATGAAAAACTGTTTTTT
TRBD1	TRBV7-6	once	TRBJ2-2	CASSRTGADTGELFF	TGTGCCAGCAGCCGGACAGGGGCGGACACCGGGGAGCTGTTTTTT
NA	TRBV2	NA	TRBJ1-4	CASSERNNEKLFF	TGTGCCAGCAGTGAGCGGAATAATGAAAAACTGTTTTTT
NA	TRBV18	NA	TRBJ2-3	CASSPSPGDTQYF	TGTGCCAGCTCACCATCCCCCGGGGATACGCAGTATTTT
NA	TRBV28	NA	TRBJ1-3	CASSLPTLTSGNTIYF	TGTGCCAGCAGTCTCCCAACTCTAACCTCTGGAAACACCATATATTTT
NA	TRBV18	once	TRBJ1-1	CASSPGRGHSRGMNTEAFF	TGTGCCAGCTCACCCGGGAGGGGACATTCCAGGGGCATGAACACTGAAGCTTTCTTT
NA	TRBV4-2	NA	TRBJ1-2	CASSRTDGYTF	TGTGCCAGCAGCCGAACGGATGGCTACACCTTC
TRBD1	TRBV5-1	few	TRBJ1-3	CASSLSRQGSGNTIYF	TGCGCCAGCAGCTTAAGCCGACAGGGGTCTGGAAACACCATATATTTT
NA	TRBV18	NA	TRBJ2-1	CASSPVTGMGEQFF	TGTGCCAGCTCACCAGTCACAGGCATGGGGGAGCAGTTCTTC
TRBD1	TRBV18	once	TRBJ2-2	CASSPATGGSGELFF	TGTGCCAGCTCACCGGCCACAGGGGGCTCCGGGGAGCTGTTTTTT
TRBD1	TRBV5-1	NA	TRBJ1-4	CASSPTGTGFNEKLFF	TGCGCCAGCAGCCCGACAGGGACAGGGTTTAATGAAAAACTGTTTTTT
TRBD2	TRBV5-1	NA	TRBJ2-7	CASSIPGLAGTYEQYF	TGCGCCAGCAGCATACCGGGACTAGCGGGGACCTACGAGCAGTACTTC